This TCR beta chain was recovered during a study of shared clonotypes between healthy human individuals. Investigators spread the genomic DNA of each subset evenly over several immunoSEQ plates. Unsorted PBMC DNA sequencing spanned ten immunoSEQ deep assay plates. Produced via immunoSEQ multiplex PCR; TCRdb's table is partial and in-frame only. The profile shows around 430,000 clones, around 75% of them singletons. CDR1 and CDR2 (germline): KGHSH, LQKENI. The V gene end was trimmed by 3 bases and the J gene end by 3 bases; junction bases not matched to a gene: 7. CDR3 length: 15 amino acids. This clone was recorded only once.

This chain joins TRBV18 and TRBJ1-1; 7 nucleotides align to TRBD1. The sample consisted of PBMCs. This TCR was sampled from a woman between 35 and 50 years old in good health. Some clones in this sample may be carry-over from other donors' samples. The CDR3 loop is CASSPPGQWDTEAFF. The CDR3 coding sequence is TGTGCCAGCTCACCGCCGGGACAGTGGGACACTGAAGCTTTCTTT. Supplemented by reference TRBV18 and TRBJ1-1, the full variable domain reads NAGVMQNPRHLVRRRGQEARLRCSPMKGHSHVYWYRQLPEEGLKFMVYLQKENIIDESGMPKERFSAEFPKEGPSILRIQQVVRGDSAAYFCASSPPGQWDTEAFFGQGTRLTVV.